Here is one T cell receptor beta chain with its context. In germline, CDR1 is GTSNPN, CDR2 SVGIG (reference sequence). The CDR3 runs to 14 residues. The V end was cut by 2 bases, the J end by 7 bases, with 12 bases between. These data are taken from a study of technical replicates of blood from a few donors. The table came from immunoSEQ multiplex PCR; TCRdb's copy has only in-frame clones and leaves some out. The table includes tens of thousands of clones, 90% detected once. This clonotype was sampled from a human donor in good health. Some clones in this sample may be carry-over from other donors' samples. Sequences were obtained from PBMCs. This chain joins TRBV30 and TRBJ1-6; D possibly corresponds to TRBD1 (6 bases). CDR3 sequence reads: CAWSLGGANSPLHF. Written as DNA, the CDR3 is TGTGCCTGGAGTCTCGGGGGGGCCAATTCACCCCTCCACTTT.